This T cell receptor (beta chain) was profiled in a study of shared clonotypes between healthy human individuals. Trimming at V came to 0 bases and at J to 7 bases, leaving 9 bases not matched to a gene. The CDR3 runs 19 residues. Germline CDR1 SGDLS, CDR2 YYNGEE. At a deep level, the assay was run. Under the authors' procedure: Filtering differed since immunoSEQ provided only junctions, with no quality scores. Only in-frame clones appear in the TCRdb table, and some are missing; sequencing was by immunoSEQ multiplex PCR. The D gene and trimming were derived from the DNA, and the V and J assignments and clone size from that table. The sample records roughly 640,000 clones, less than 85% being singletons. This clone came up a few times. The study drew its donors from healthy HIV-negative adults without recent acute infections or vaccinations. Division of CD4+ cells produced a CD45RA+ naive subset and a CD45RA-negative memory subset.

The chain carries TRBV9 and TRBJ2-2, with TRBD2 matching 16 bases. The sample was memory CD4+ T cells sorted from blood. Subset of the sample: CD45RA-negative fraction. The TCR was taken from a woman in her 30s in good health. CDR3 protein: CASSVVGTSGRASGGELFF. CDR3 nucleotides: TGTGCCAGCAGCGTAGTTGGGACTAGCGGGAGGGCCTCTGGCGGGGAGCTGTTTTTT.